These T cell receptor beta chains were read from a single sample in a study of sequential checkpoint blockade in melanoma. Sequencing used immunoSEQ multiplex PCR; TCRdb keeps in-frame clones, though not all of them. Here the sample spans some 9,600 clones, 60% to 85% being singletons. The specimen comprised CD8+ T cells sorted from blood (inferred from file names), sampled from a patient given nivolumab and ipilimumab in sequence. The receptor source for this set is a human donor with melanoma. Both conserved end residues are part of each CDR3. Each record gives: V gene, clone size, J gene, D gene, CDR3 protein, CDR3 DNA. D genes are given only for firm matches. Size is stated for part of the rows, as once, few or many counts, or as a class when the clone is expanded.

>TRBV14|few|TRBJ1-2|.
CASSPSGFGYGYTF
TGTGCCAGCAGCCCGAGCGGGTTCGGCTATGGCTACACCTTC
>TRBV28|.|TRBJ1-5|TRBD1
CASYSGTAPNQPQHF
TGTGCCAGCTACAGTGGGACAGCCCCCAATCAGCCCCAGCATTTT
>TRBV4-2|.|TRBJ1-3|.
CASSQDTGGNTIYF
TGTGCCAGCAGCCAAGATACCGGGGGAAACACCATATATTTT
>TRBV30|.|TRBJ1-6|.
CAFSAGFGSPLHF
TGTGCTTTTAGTGCAGGGTTTGGATCACCCCTCCACTTT
>TRBV28|once|TRBJ1-5|.
CASSLSVYSNQPQHF
TGTGCCAGCAGTTTATCCGTGTATAGCAATCAGCCCCAGCATTTT
>TRBV5-4|.|TRBJ2-7|TRBD2
CASSSPSGGVYEQYF
TGTGCCAGCAGCTCCCCTAGCGGGGGGGTCTACGAGCAGTACTTC
>TRBV5-4|.|TRBJ1-1|.
CASSLGGSPEAFF
TGTGCCAGCAGCTTGGGAGGGTCCCCCGAAGCTTTCTTT
>TRBV18|.|TRBJ1-2|TRBD1
CASFTEGTGVGYTF
TGTGCCAGCTTCACCGAGGGGACAGGGGTCGGCTACACCTTC
>TRBV5-1|.|TRBJ1-6|TRBD1
CASSLGRGTASLNPYRALYF
TGCGCCAGCAGCTTGGGCCGAGGGACAGCCTCCCTGAACCCGTATAGGGCCCTCTACTTT
>TRBV28|.|TRBJ2-7|TRBD2
CASSRSGLAKYEQYF
TGTGCCAGCAGTAGATCGGGACTAGCAAAGTACGAGCAGTACTTC
>TRBV27|once|TRBJ1-5|.
CASSLQGNQPQHF
TGTGCCAGCAGTTTACAGGGGAATCAGCCCCAGCATTTT
>TRBV11-1|.|TRBJ2-5|.
CASSLGGLEGETQYF
TGTGCCAGCAGCTTAGGAGGGTTGGAGGGAGAGACCCAGTACTTC
>TRBV6-4|.|TRBJ1-2|TRBD1
CASSDGTGQGSYYGYTF
TGTGCCAGCAGTGACGGCACGGGACAGGGAAGTTACTATGGCTACACCTTC
>TRBV19|.|TRBJ1-1|.
CASSIYLSTEAFF
TGTGCCAGTAGTATATATTTGAGTACTGAAGCTTTCTTT
>TRBV29-1|.|TRBJ2-7|TRBD2
CSGYSGGSYEQYF
TGCAGCGGCTATAGCGGGGGCTCCTACGAGCAGTACTTC
>TRBV6-6|.|TRBJ1-1|.
CASSYGQMNTEAFF
TGTGCCAGCAGTTACGGGCAGATGAACACTGAAGCTTTCTTT
>TRBV5-4|few|TRBJ1-2|TRBD1
CASSPTGGANYGYTF
TGTGCCAGCAGCCCGACAGGGGGCGCGAACTATGGCTACACCTTC
>TRBV11-2|.|TRBJ1-2|TRBD1
CASSLRPDRGNHGYTF
TGTGCCAGCAGCTTAAGGCCGGACAGGGGGAATCATGGCTACACCTTC
>TRBV2|once|TRBJ1-2|.
CASSEPLGVYGYTF
TGTGCCAGCAGTGAACCTTTAGGGGTTTATGGCTACACCTTC
>TRBV28|.|TRBJ2-7|.
CASSFRGSYEQYF
TGTGCCAGCAGTTTTCGGGGATCCTACGAGCAGTACTTC
>TRBV7-6|few|TRBJ2-7|.
CASSLHGTPYEQYF
TGTGCCAGCAGCCTGCACGGGACACCTTACGAGCAGTACTTC
>TRBV5-4|.|TRBJ2-7|TRBD1
CASSVTGFMYEQYF
TGTGCCAGCAGCGTGACAGGGTTTATGTACGAGCAGTACTTC
>TRBV11-3|.|TRBJ2-7|TRBD2
CASSLGRGFSYEQYF
TGTGCCAGCAGCTTAGGGCGGGGGTTTTCCTACGAGCAGTACTTC
>TRBV4-1|.|TRBJ1-1|TRBD1
CASSHPGQIVNTEAFF
TGCGCCAGCAGCCACCCGGGACAGATAGTGAACACTGAAGCTTTCTTT
>TRBV4-2|once|TRBJ1-1|.
CASSQREGNTEAFF
TGTGCCAGCAGCCAGAGAGAGGGGAACACTGAAGCTTTCTTT
>TRBV6-6|.|TRBJ2-7|.
CASTDPDYNYEQYF
TGTGCCAGCACCGACCCGGACTACAACTACGAGCAGTACTTC
>TRBV2|.|TRBJ2-7|TRBD1
CASNTETGSSYEQYF
TGTGCCAGCAACACCGAGACAGGGAGCTCCTACGAGCAGTACTTC
>TRBV9|.|TRBJ2-7|.
CASSDTGYEQYF
TGTGCCAGCAGTGACACCGGCTACGAGCAGTACTTC
>TRBV7-8|.|TRBJ1-5|TRBD1
CASSSSDRGNQPQHF
TGTGCCAGCAGCTCGTCGGACAGGGGAAATCAGCCCCAGCATTTT
>TRBV7-9|few|TRBJ1-2|TRBD1
CASSPPDRPYGYTF
TGTGCCAGCAGCCCCCCGGACAGGCCTTATGGCTACACCTTC
>TRBV28|.|TRBJ1-6|.
CASSPRTQNSPLHF
TGTGCCAGCAGTCCGAGGACACAAAATTCACCCCTCCACTTT
>TRBV21-1|few|TRBJ2-7|.
CASSKALLAGGPYEQYF
TGTGCCAGCAGCAAAGCGCTGTTAGCGGGGGGACCGTACGAGCAGTACTTC
>TRBV5-8|.|TRBJ2-7|TRBD1
CASSRGTGDYEQYF
TGTGCCAGCAGCCGGGGGACAGGGGACTACGAGCAGTACTTC
>TRBV6-5|.|TRBJ2-7|TRBD1
CASSYPGQGRYEQYF
TGTGCCAGCAGTTATCCGGGACAGGGCAGGTACGAGCAGTACTTC
>TRBV19|.|TRBJ1-2|.
CASSIDSYGYTF
TGTGCCAGTAGTATAGACTCCTATGGCTACACCTTC
>TRBV6-5|.|TRBJ1-2|.
CACGEIYGYTF
TGTGCCTGCGGCGAGATCTATGGCTACACCTTC
>TRBV27|.|TRBJ1-5|.
CASSFLNQPQHF
TGTGCCAGCAGTTTCCTCAATCAGCCCCAGCATTTT
>TRBV1|.|TRBJ2-7|.
CTSSHAKGQGEQYEQYF
TGCACCAGCAGCCACGCTAAGGGACAGGGAGAGCAATACGAGCAGTACTTC
>TRBV6-5|.|TRBJ2-7|.
CASSYSSGGHYEQYF
TGTGCCAGCAGTTACTCTTCGGGGGGACACTACGAGCAGTACTTC
>TRBV2|.|TRBJ1-5|TRBD1
CASSELGTGANQPQHF
TGTGCCAGCAGTGAACTCGGGACAGGGGCCAATCAGCCCCAGCATTTT
>TRBV13|.|TRBJ2-5|TRBD2
CASSTRGGPAQETQYF
TGTGCCAGCAGCACACGGGGGGGCCCTGCCCAAGAGACCCAGTACTTC
>TRBV5-8|once|TRBJ1-4|.
CASSIGGEKLFF
TGTGCCAGCAGCATCGGGGGGGAAAAACTGTTTTTT
>TRBV7-9|.|TRBJ1-4|.
CASSLEGMGEKLFF
TGTGCCAGCAGCTTAGAGGGGATGGGCGAAAAACTGTTTTTT
>TRBV27|.|TRBJ2-7|.
CASSGGYEQYF
TGTGCCAGCAGTGGCGGATACGAGCAGTACTTC
>TRBV6-6|few|TRBJ1-1|.
CASSYSRPGTEAFF
TGTGCCAGCAGTTACTCGCGTCCTGGTACTGAAGCTTTCTTT
>TRBV28|.|TRBJ1-1|.
CASSFEVGATNTEAFF
TGTGCCAGCAGTTTCGAGGTCGGAGCAACGAACACTGAAGCTTTCTTT
>TRBV11-3|.|TRBJ1-1|TRBD1
CASSWDRRNTEAFF
TGTGCCAGCAGCTGGGACAGGCGGAACACTGAAGCTTTCTTT
>TRBV11-3|.|TRBJ1-6|TRBD1
CASSLDRDRVGSPLHF
TGTGCCAGCAGCTTAGATCGGGACAGGGTAGGATCACCCCTCCACTTT
>TRBV5-8|few|TRBJ2-7|TRBD2
CASSQDSPGLAGFQQYF
TGTGCCAGCAGCCAAGACTCTCCGGGACTAGCGGGGTTCCAGCAGTACTTC
>TRBV7-2|.|TRBJ1-6|TRBD1
CASSQFWDRALDSPLHF
TGTGCCAGCAGCCAGTTCTGGGACAGGGCATTGGATTCACCCCTCCACTTT
>TRBV27|.|TRBJ2-7|TRBD1
CASSPRGSYEQYF
TGTGCCAGCTCGCCCAGGGGGTCCTACGAGCAGTACTTC
>TRBV7-9|.|TRBJ2-7|TRBD1
CASSPGGSYEQYF
TGTGCCAGCAGCCCAGGGGGCTCCTACGAGCAGTACTTC
>TRBV9|.|TRBJ1-1|.
CASSVGGGETEAFF
TGTGCCAGCAGCGTAGGCGGAGGGGAAACTGAAGCTTTCTTT
>TRBV28|.|TRBJ1-6|TRBD1
CASRHRGYNSPLHF
TGTGCCAGCAGGCACAGGGGATACAATTCACCCCTCCACTTT
>TRBV11-2|.|TRBJ1-4|.
CASSLMMTLGEKLFF
TGTGCCAGCAGCTTAATGATGACGCTGGGCGAAAAACTGTTTTTT